These 10 T cell receptor beta chains share one sample of origin, sequenced in a study of T cell responses to AZD1222 COVID-19 vaccine. The method was immunoSEQ multiplex PCR; TCRdb's version includes in-frame clones alone and lacks a portion of them. This sample yields about 100,000 clones, of which around 96% are seen a single time; roughly 2% belongs to the top ten. The input for sequencing was peripheral blood, taken on day 0 of AZD1222 vaccination. The source of these receptors is an adult in good health.

The V gene is TRBV7-3, the J gene TRBJ2-1; possibly TRBD2 for D (6 bases). CDR1 is SGHTA and CDR2 is FQGTGA in the germline V gene. The CDR3 extends over 15 amino acids. Trimming removed 3 bases from V and 6 bases from J, with 15 bases in between. The CDR3 is CASSFEAGTGNEQFF. For the CDR3, the DNA is TGTGCCAGCAGCTTTGAGGCGGGGACGGGCAATGAGCAGTTCTTC.

The chain is built from TRBV19 and TRBJ1-2; the match to TRBD1 covers 10 bases. The CDR3 extends over 16 amino acids. Trimming removed 3 bases from V and 5 bases from J; junction bases left unmatched: 9. The V gene's germline CDR1 is LNHDA and CDR2 SQIVND (reference sequence). The CDR3 DNA is TGTGCCAGTAGTATCCATCAACCGGGACAGGGGTATGGCTACACCTTC. This sequence encodes CASSIHQPGQGYGYTF.

This chain connects TRBV9 to TRBJ2-7; D may be TRBD1 (5 bases). Per the germline V gene, CDR1 is SGDLS and CDR2 is YYNGEE. This CDR3 comprises 17 residues. The V end was cut by 0 bases, the J end by 3 bases, with 19 bases between. The CDR3 DNA reads TGTGCCAGCAGCGTAGAGGTGGCCAGGGCGACCTTCTACGAGCAGTACTTC. Translated: CASSVEVARATFYEQYF.

The V call is TRBV29-1, the J call TRBJ1-1; D possibly corresponds to TRBD1 (6 bases). CDR3 length: 13 residues. V lost 6 bases, J lost 0 bases, and 11 bases lay in between. Germline V gene lookup returns CDR1 SQVTM and CDR2 ANQGSEA. This chain's CDR3 is CSVNRDLNTEAFF. CDR3 in DNA: TGCAGCGTAAACAGGGATTTGAACACTGAAGCTTTCTTT.

The chain couples TRBV4-2 to TRBJ2-1; D unclear. Trimming took 1 base from V and 7 from J, leaving 2 bases between them. The CDR3 covers 11 residues. In germline, CDR1 is LGHNA, CDR2 YNFKEQ. CDR3 in DNA: TGTGCCAGCAGCCAAGGAAATGAGCAGTTCTTC. Its protein product is CASSQGNEQFF.

V is TRBV13 and J is TRBJ1-4, with TRBD1 as a possible D gene (6 bases). Germline V gives CDR1 PRHDT, CDR2 FYEKMQ (reference sequence). The germline V and J ends were trimmed by 2 bases and 3 bases, with 7 bases remaining between them. CDR3 length: 14 residues. This CDR3 reads CASSLNRANEKLFF. The CDR3 DNA is TGTGCCAGCAGCTTAAACAGGGCTAATGAAAAACTGTTTTTT.

The genes are TRBV5-1 and TRBJ1-1; the match to TRBD1 covers 7 bases. Per germline, CDR1 SGHRS and CDR2 YFSETQ. The CDR3 loop spans 19 amino acids. Trimming cost V 7 bases and J 1 base; bases outside gene matches: 22. In DNA, the CDR3 is TGCGCCAGCTCGCCCGGATTGAAGACGCACTCAGGGGGGAACACTGAAGCTTTCTTT. This sequence encodes CASSPGLKTHSGGNTEAFF.

The rearrangement uses TRBV28 and TRBJ2-7, with D possibly being TRBD1 (5 bases). CDR1 is MDHEN, CDR2 SYDVKM, per germline. Between the trimmed V and J ends, which lost 2 bases and 0 bases, there was a span of 14 bases. The CDR3 totals 16 residues. The CDR3 spells CASSLNGQDSSYEQYF. The CDR3 bases are TGTGCCAGCAGTTTAAATGGCCAAGACAGCTCCTACGAGCAGTACTTC.

This chain connects TRBV30 to TRBJ2-7; 7 nucleotides match TRBD1. After removal of 1 base from V and 2 bases from J, the junction contained 8 bases not matched to a gene. Germline loops: CDR1 GTSNPN, CDR2 SVGIG (reference sequence). This CDR3 has 15 amino acids. The CDR3 sequence is CAWSAYTGTAYEQYF. The DNA for the CDR3 is TGTGCCTGGAGTGCCTATACTGGGACAGCCTACGAGCAGTACTTC.

V is TRBV19 and J is TRBJ1-2; 7 bases are a match to TRBD1. Germline values: CDR1 LNHDA, CDR2 SQIVND (reference sequence). This CDR3 is built from 12 residues. V lost 7 bases to trimming and J lost 8 bases; unmatched junction nucleotides: 7. The CDR3 sequence is CASMEGAGGYTF. In nucleotides, the CDR3 is TGTGCCAGTATGGAGGGGGCGGGAGGCTACACCTTC.